A selection of T cell receptor beta chains follows, all from one sample in a study of cytomegalovirus exposure and HLA in healthy donors. Clones were read by immunoSEQ multiplex PCR, and TCRdb kept only the in-frame ones, dropping some. The sample includes 200,000 to 250,000 clones, 60% to 85% of them seen just once. Material: PBMCs. Receptors were obtained from a middle-aged man in good health and CMV-seronegative. Each CDR3 is given with its conserved first and last residue. The D gene is left open where the match is weak. Size tells how often a clone was seen (once, few, many) or the class of an expanded clone, and some rows leave it out.

V: TRBV28
D: TRBD1
J: TRBJ1-5
size: NA
DNA: TGTGCCAGCAGTCCTGGGACAGGTTCTCAGCCCCAGCATTTT
CDR3: CASSPGTGSQPQHF

V: TRBV6-5
D: NA
J: TRBJ1-5
size: few
DNA: TGTGCCAGCTCACAACAGGCCGGTAGCAATCAGCCCCAGCATTTT
CDR3: CASSQQAGSNQPQHF

V: TRBV7-6
D: NA
J: TRBJ1-1
size: NA
DNA: TGTGCCAGCAGCTTAGCGGGGGCCGTGAACACTGAAGCTTTCTTT
CDR3: CASSLAGAVNTEAFF

V: TRBV11-2
D: NA
J: TRBJ2-2
size: NA
DNA: TGTGCCAGCAGCAAACTAAACACCGGGGAGCTGTTTTTT
CDR3: CASSKLNTGELFF

V: TRBV5-1
D: NA
J: TRBJ2-3
size: NA
DNA: TGCGCCAGCAATGACAGGAGCACAGATACGCAGTATTTT
CDR3: CASNDRSTDTQYF

V: TRBV5-4
D: TRBD1
J: TRBJ1-1
size: NA
DNA: TGTGCCGGCAGGGGAGGGACAGGGACGAACACTGAAGCTTTCTTT
CDR3: CAGRGGTGTNTEAFF

V: TRBV7-3
D: NA
J: TRBJ2-2
size: NA
DNA: TGTGCCAGCAGCTTGACGGACTACCTAAACACCGGGGAGCTGTTTTTT
CDR3: CASSLTDYLNTGELFF

V: TRBV7-6
D: TRBD1
J: TRBJ2-2
size: NA
DNA: TGTGCCAGCAGCCCCGACAGGGGATTAGCCGGGGAGCTGTTTTTT
CDR3: CASSPDRGLAGELFF

V: TRBV2
D: TRBD1
J: TRBJ1-1
size: NA
DNA: TGTGCCAGCAGGGCCGGGACAGGGGGAACTGAAGCTTTCTTT
CDR3: CASRAGTGGTEAFF

V: TRBV5-1
D: NA
J: TRBJ2-7
size: NA
DNA: TGCGCCAGCAGCTTGTTGGGGGGTGTGTACGAGCAGTACTTC
CDR3: CASSLLGGVYEQYF

V: TRBV5-1
D: TRBD2
J: TRBJ2-1
size: NA
DNA: TGCGCCAGCAGCTTGGGACTAGCGGGGGGGCAACAGGAGCAGTTCTTC
CDR3: CASSLGLAGGQQEQFF

V: TRBV18
D: NA
J: TRBJ1-6
size: NA
DNA: TGTGCCAGCTCACCCGCGGGGATTTCACCCCTCCACTTT
CDR3: CASSPAGISPLHF

V: TRBV6-5
D: TRBD1
J: TRBJ2-3
size: NA
DNA: TGTGCCAGCAGTCGGACAGGGACAAATTCAGATACGCAGTATTTT
CDR3: CASSRTGTNSDTQYF

V: TRBV10-3
D: NA
J: TRBJ1-1
size: NA
DNA: TGTGCCATCAGTGGGGACACGAAGAACACTGAAGCTTTCTTT
CDR3: CAISGDTKNTEAFF

V: TRBV4-2
D: NA
J: TRBJ2-7
size: NA
DNA: TGTGCCAGCAGCCAAGTTGAGTTGCAGGGACTTTCCTACGAGCAGTACTTC
CDR3: CASSQVELQGLSYEQYF

V: TRBV9
D: TRBD2
J: TRBJ2-1
size: NA
DNA: TGTGCCAGCAGCCGAGGACTAGCGGGAGTGGGTGAGCAGTTCTTC
CDR3: CASSRGLAGVGEQFF

V: TRBV5-1
D: TRBD1
J: TRBJ2-5
size: NA
DNA: TGCGCCAGCTCGGACAGGCGGTGGGGATCGGAGCAGTACTTC
CDR3: CASSDRRWGSEQYF

V: TRBV27
D: NA
J: TRBJ2-4
size: NA
DNA: TGTGCCAGCAGTCCTAGAAAAGCCAAAAACATTCAGTACTTC
CDR3: CASSPRKAKNIQYF

V: TRBV2
D: NA
J: TRBJ1-5
size: NA
DNA: TGTGCCAGCAGTGAGGTTAAGGACTTATATCAGCCCCAGCATTTT
CDR3: CASSEVKDLYQPQHF

V: TRBV25-1
D: TRBD1
J: TRBJ2-3
size: NA
DNA: TGTGCCAGCAGTGAGACGGGACAGGGGGCGGTTGGAGATACGCAGTATTTT
CDR3: CASSETGQGAVGDTQYF

V: TRBV5-1
D: NA
J: TRBJ1-1
size: NA
DNA: TGCGCCAGCAGCTTGGCCCCCAGACAGAACATTAACACTGAAGCTTTCTTT
CDR3: CASSLAPRQNINTEAFF

V: TRBV6-4
D: TRBD1
J: TRBJ1-1
size: NA
DNA: TGTGCCAGCAGGGCAGGGACAGGGAACACTGAAGCTTTCTTT
CDR3: CASRAGTGNTEAFF

V: TRBV30
D: NA
J: TRBJ1-1
size: NA
DNA: TGTGCCTGGAGTGTAGGCGGGTTTGGCACTGAAGCTTTCTTT
CDR3: CAWSVGGFGTEAFF